These 21 T cell receptor beta chains share one sample of origin, sequenced in a study of shared clonotypes between healthy human individuals. It was CD45RO-negative cells, positively selected for CCR7, that made up naive CD8 cells, with terminally differentiated effector memory CD45RA+ cells excluded. Here immunoSEQ multiplex PCR was the method, and the copy in TCRdb shows in-frame clones only, minus some. The data contain over 2,000,000 clones, just over 90% of them singletons. Source material: naive CD8+ T cells from PBMCs. The receptors were sampled from a man younger than 30 in good health. Some clones in this sample may be carry-over from other donors' samples.

The chain links TRBV6-6 to TRBJ2-7, with D possibly being TRBD1 (5 bases). The CDR3 runs to 15 residues. CDR1 MNHNY and CDR2 SVGAGI come from the germline V gene (reference sequence). The V and J ends lost 5 bases and 1 base respectively, with 15 bases between them. The CDR3 region has the DNA TGTGCCAGCAGTCAAGGACACGCCCGTTCCTACGAGCAGTACTTC. The encoded protein is CASSQGHARSYEQYF.

This chain uses TRBV29-1 with TRBJ2-3; 8 positions agree with TRBD1. Per germline, CDR1 SQVTM and CDR2 ANQGSEA. V gave up 3 bases and J gave up 0 bases; unmatched junction bases: 11. The CDR3 length is 17 residues. The CDR3 coding sequence is TGCAGCGTTGACGGGGACAGGTCTCCTAGTAGCACAGATACGCAGTATTTT. Translated, it gives CSVDGDRSPSSTDTQYF.

V and J are TRBV4-3 and TRBJ2-1, with TRBD2 identical over 9 bases. The CDR3 is made up of 17 amino acids. After removal of 1 base from V and 3 bases from J, the junction contained 7 bases not matched to a gene. Germline V gene sequence: CDR1 LGHNA, CDR2 YSLEER. DNA of the CDR3: TGCGCCAGCAGCCAAGTCGTCAGCGGGAGGTTCTACAATGAGCAGTTCTTC. Its translation is CASSQVVSGRFYNEQFF.

This chain joins TRBV6-6 and TRBJ1-4, with 7 bases that match TRBD1. CDR3 length equals 14 residues. V shed 5 bases, J shed 6 bases, and the junction held 6 bases outside the gene matches. Germline CDR1 is MNHNY and CDR2 is SVGAGI (reference sequence). In DNA form, the CDR3 reads TGTGCCAGCAGTCCAGACAGGGCGCATGAAAAACTGTTTTTT. Translated, it gives CASSPDRAHEKLFF.

Regarding this clone: This sample includes further DNA sequences coding for the same CDR3. This chain connects TRBV27 to TRBJ1-1; D remains ambiguous. CDR3 length: 14 amino acids. In germline, CDR1 is MNHEY, CDR2 SMNVEV (reference sequence). With 0 bases removed from V and 3 bases from J, the gap between germline ends came to 8 bases. The CDR3 coding sequence is TGTGCCAGCAGTTTATCCTCGAGAGACACTGAAGCTTTCTTT. Translation gives CASSLSSRDTEAFF.

In DNA, the CDR3 is TGTGCCATCAGTGTTGCTAGCGGGAGGGTGGGGAATGAGCAGTTCTTC. It codes for CAISVASGRVGNEQFF. This chain links TRBV10-3 with TRBJ2-1, with 12 bases that match TRBD2. CDR3 size: 16 residues. Germline lookup yields CDR1 ENHRY and CDR2 SYGVKD. V shed 4 bases and J 7 bases; nucleotides not matched to a gene: 8.

The V gene is TRBV15, the J gene TRBJ1-1; 11 bases line up with TRBD1. The V segment lost 8 bases and the J segment 1 base; nucleotides outside the gene matches: 3. CDR3 length: 14 residues. Per germline, CDR1 LNHNV and CDR2 YYDKDF (reference sequence). The CDR3 sequence is CATWDRGGNTEAFF. CDR3 sequence (DNA): TGTGCCACCTGGGACAGGGGGGGGAACACTGAAGCTTTCTTT.

This clone has just one count. The rearrangement links TRBV4-1 to TRBJ2-1; D not resolved. Trimming shortened V by 0 bases and J by 3 bases, and 6 bases separated the two germline ends. This CDR3 is 14 amino acids long. Germline V gene lookup returns CDR1 MGHRA and CDR2 YSYEKL. This CDR3 reads CASSQDWSYNEQFF. In DNA, the CDR3 is TGCGCCAGCAGCCAAGATTGGAGCTACAATGAGCAGTTCTTC.

CDR3 sequence (DNA): TGTGCCAGCAGTCCCCACAGGGGGCCGGACTATGGCTACACCTTC. Protein product: CASSPHRGPDYGYTF. The gene calls are TRBV28 and TRBJ1-2; 9 bases are a match to TRBD1. Germline CDR1 and CDR2: MDHEN and SYDVKM. The CDR3 spans 15 residues. The V segment lost 5 bases and the J segment 3 bases; nucleotides outside the gene matches: 7.

The chain is built from TRBV7-9 and TRBJ2-2; D perhaps matches TRBD2 (6 bases). The germline V and J ends were trimmed by 0 bases and 3 bases, with 14 bases remaining between them. The length of the CDR3 is 17 residues. Germline assignment: CDR1 SEHNR and CDR2 FQNEAQ (reference sequence). CDR3 protein: CASSLADLALYTGELFF. CDR3 coding DNA: TGTGCCAGCAGCTTAGCGGACCTAGCGCTATACACCGGGGAGCTGTTTTTT.

The rearrangement links TRBV9 to TRBJ2-1; D is unresolved. With 3 bases removed from V and 0 bases from J, the gap between germline ends came to 10 bases. This CDR3 is built from 15 residues. Germline V gives CDR1 SGDLS, CDR2 YYNGEE. The CDR3 nucleotides are TGTGCCAGCAGCGCCCATGCGAGCTCCTACAATGAGCAGTTCTTC. This sequence encodes CASSAHASSYNEQFF.

V gene TRBV28 combines with J gene TRBJ1-4; 7 nucleotides line up with TRBD1. CDR3 length equals 15 residues. V lost 3 bases to trimming and J lost 4 bases; unmatched junction nucleotides: 5. The germline V gene has CDR1 MDHEN and CDR2 SYDVKM. Here the CDR3 reads CASSFRQGNNEKLFF. Here the CDR3 DNA reads TGTGCCAGCAGTTTCCGACAGGGCAATAATGAAAAACTGTTTTTT.

This chain joins TRBV28 and TRBJ2-7; 14 bases agree with TRBD2. Per germline, CDR1 MDHEN and CDR2 SYDVKM. The V gene end was trimmed by 4 bases and the J gene end by 5 bases; junction bases not matched to a gene: 10. CDR3 length: 17 residues. The CDR3 reads CASSSPPGLAGVHEQYF. In DNA form, the CDR3 reads TGTGCCAGCAGTTCGCCGCCGGGACTAGCGGGAGTGCACGAGCAGTACTTC.

This clone occurred once. The chain uses TRBV6-1 and TRBJ2-4; tentatively, D is TRBD2 (6 bases). Germline V gene lookup returns CDR1 MNHNS and CDR2 SASEGT. This CDR3 spans 14 amino acids. Between the trimmed V and J ends, which lost 5 bases and 3 bases, there was a span of 11 bases. The chain's CDR3 is CASSSWGDKNIQYF. The CDR3 DNA reads as TGTGCCAGCAGTTCATGGGGGGACAAAAACATTCAGTACTTC.

Turning to this clone: One end of the junction fails to match germline, which may point to a read error. The V and J genes are TRBV5-6 and TRBJ2-1; perhaps TRBD1 as D (6 bases). Germline V gene lookup returns CDR1 SGHDT and CDR2 YYEEEE. The CDR3 sequence is 15 residues long. Here the CDR3 reads CASSPRDNFYNEQLF. The CDR3 nucleotides are TGTGCCAGCAGCCCCCGGGACAACTTCTACAATGAGCAGCTCTTC.

For this clone: The sample carries other DNA sequences with the same CDR3. The J gene is TRBJ2-7, the V gene TRBV28; 9 bases are shared with TRBD1. This CDR3 comprises 13 residues. The germline gives CDR1 MDHEN, CDR2 SYDVKM. The V and J ends lost 6 bases and 3 bases, in that order; junction bases with no gene match: 3. In DNA, the CDR3 is TGTGCCAGCAGGGGGACAGGGTACTACGAGCAGTACTTC. It specifies CASRGTGYYEQYF.

This clone appeared a single time. The chain has TRBV9 and TRBJ2-1; D is undetermined. The germline V gene has CDR1 SGDLS and CDR2 YYNGEE. The CDR3 is 14 amino acids. With 4 bases removed from V and 6 bases from J, the gap between germline ends came to 14 bases. The DNA of the CDR3 is TGTGCCAGCAGCCGACCCGCCGGAATCAATGAGCAGTTCTTC. It specifies CASSRPAGINEQFF.

In this sample, this clone turned up a few times. The chain is built from TRBV19 and TRBJ1-1; D unclear. The CDR3 length is 13 residues. Trimming cost V 2 bases and J 7 bases, with 11 bases left between them. The germline gives CDR1 LNHDA, CDR2 SQIVND (reference sequence). The CDR3 region has the DNA TGTGCCAGTAGTATATTGGCAGCTAGTGAAGCTTTCTTT. Encoded protein: CASSILAASEAFF.

This chain joins TRBV28 and TRBJ2-5, with D possibly TRBD1 on 5 matching bases. Germline V gene data show CDR1 as MDHEN and CDR2 as SYDVKM. CDR3 length: 13 amino acids. Trimming stripped 6 bases from V and 9 bases from J, with 17 bases between. CDR3: CASRPFQGPPQYF. The CDR3 DNA follows: TGTGCCAGCAGGCCATTCCAGGGCCCTCCCCAGTACTTC.

The J gene is TRBJ2-2, the V gene TRBV19, with 9 bases that match TRBD2. J lost 1 base, V lost 6 bases, and 0 bases had no gene match. Per germline, CDR1 LNHDA and CDR2 SQIVND (reference sequence). CDR3 length equals 14 residues. The CDR3 is CASRTSGNTGELFF. CDR3 nucleotide sequence: TGTGCCAGTAGGACTAGCGGGAACACCGGGGAGCTGTTTTTT. The full variable domain, rest sourced from reference TRBV19 and TRBJ2-2, is DGGITQSPKYLFRKEGQNVTLSCEQNLNHDAMYWYRQDPGQGLRLIYYSQIVNDFQKGDIAEGYSVSREKKESFPLTVTSAQKNPTAFYLCASRTSGNTGELFFGEGSRLTVL.

The genes are TRBV11-2 and TRBJ2-7; D is possibly TRBD1 (6 bases). Trimming took 3 bases from V and 3 from J, leaving 12 bases between them. Germline V CDR1 and CDR2: SGHAT, FQNNGV. The CDR3 is 14 residues long. Here the CDR3 DNA reads TGTGCCAGCAGCTTCGTCGAGACAGGCTACGAGCAGTACTTC. Its protein is CASSFVETGYEQYF.